Listed below are T cell receptor beta chains from one sample, sequenced in a study of blood T cell repertoires in COVID-19. Measured with immunoSEQ multiplex PCR; TCRdb has only the in-frame clones, and not every one. The profile shows some 300,000 clones, roughly 87% of them singletons. The material sequenced was PBMCs or T cells enriched from blood (not recorded which). The receptors come from a woman aged 25-40 years who had recovered from COVID-19. The CDR3 runs from the conserved cysteine through the conserved F or W. D genes are given only for firm matches. Some rows mark clone size as missing; the rest say once, few, many or name a class of expanded clone.

J: TRBJ1-5
D: NA
V: TRBV12-3/TRBV12-4
size: few
DNA: TGTGCCAGCAGTTTGGGCGAGGGAGGCCAGCATTTT
CDR3: CASSLGEGGQHF

J: TRBJ2-2
D: TRBD2
V: TRBV6-5
size: NA
DNA: TGTGCCAGCAGTTTCGCTAGCGGGGGTTACGGGGAGCTGTTTTTT
CDR3: CASSFASGGYGELFF

J: TRBJ1-1
D: TRBD1
V: TRBV3-1/TRBV3-2
size: NA
DNA: TGTGCCAGCAGCCGGGGGACAGGGGGCCTTGTCACTGAAGCTTTCTTT
CDR3: CASSRGTGGLVTEAFF

J: TRBJ1-2
D: NA
V: TRBV6-2/TRBV6-3
size: few
DNA: TGTGCCAGCAGTTACCGACAGTATCCTAACTATGGCTACACCTTC
CDR3: CASSYRQYPNYGYTF

J: TRBJ2-5
D: TRBD1
V: TRBV5-1
size: NA
DNA: TGCGCCAGCAGCCTGCGACAGGGGGAGTCTGGGACCCAGTACTTC
CDR3: CASSLRQGESGTQYF

J: TRBJ1-6
D: TRBD1
V: TRBV6-2/TRBV6-3
size: few
DNA: TGTGCCAGCAGTTACATAACGGGACAGGAATATAATTCACCCCTCCACTTT
CDR3: CASSYITGQEYNSPLHF

J: TRBJ2-2
D: NA
V: TRBV10-3
size: NA
DNA: TGTGCCATCAGTGACCAGAGGGGACAAAAGAACACCGGGGAGCTGTTTTTT
CDR3: CAISDQRGQKNTGELFF

J: TRBJ1-5
D: NA
V: TRBV7-9
size: NA
DNA: TGTGCCAGCAGCTGGGATCAGGGACAGCCCCAGCATTTT
CDR3: CASSWDQGQPQHF

J: TRBJ2-3
D: NA
V: TRBV7-2
size: many
DNA: TGTGCCAGCAGCTTATACGGACTACCTACCGGAGATACGCAGTATTTT
CDR3: CASSLYGLPTGDTQYF

J: TRBJ2-5
D: TRBD1
V: TRBV11-2
size: NA
DNA: TGTGCCAGCAGCTTAAAGGGGACAGGATTCCAAGAGACCCAGTACTTC
CDR3: CASSLKGTGFQETQYF

J: TRBJ1-3
D: NA
V: TRBV18
size: once
DNA: TGTGCCAGCTCACCGAGGGATGGAAACACCATATATTTT
CDR3: CASSPRDGNTIYF

J: TRBJ1-2
D: NA
V: TRBV12-1
size: NA
DNA: TGTGCCAGCAGCTTCAGTCGTGACAGCCTCTATGGCTACACCTTC
CDR3: CASSFSRDSLYGYTF

J: TRBJ2-7
D: NA
V: TRBV9
size: NA
DNA: TGTGCCAGCAGCTACAAATATCCGGGGGAGCAGTACTTC
CDR3: CASSYKYPGEQYF

J: TRBJ2-5
D: NA
V: TRBV29-1
size: NA
DNA: TGCAGCGTTGAATCGCAGCAAGAGACCCAGTACTTC
CDR3: CSVESQQETQYF

J: TRBJ1-4
D: NA
V: TRBV7-6
size: NA
DNA: TGTGCCAGCAGCTTAGGGGCACCAAATGAAAAACTGTTTTTT
CDR3: CASSLGAPNEKLFF

J: TRBJ1-1
D: NA
V: TRBV28
size: NA
DNA: TGTGCCAGCAGAGCTAGACCCTCGAACACTGAAGCTTTCTTT
CDR3: CASRARPSNTEAFF

J: TRBJ2-7
D: NA
V: TRBV30
size: NA
DNA: TGTGCCTGGAGTGTAATCGGGTTCTCCTACGAGCAGTACTTC
CDR3: CAWSVIGFSYEQYF

J: TRBJ1-2
D: TRBD1
V: TRBV10-3
size: NA
DNA: TGTGCCATCAGTGAGGGACAGGGACAAAAAACCTTC
CDR3: CAISEGQGQKTF

J: TRBJ2-5
D: TRBD2
V: TRBV3-1/TRBV3-2
size: NA
DNA: TGTGCCAGCAGCCAAGATGGGATTGGAGAGCGGGGGGAGACCCAGTACTTC
CDR3: CASSQDGIGERGETQYF

J: TRBJ1-5
D: NA
V: TRBV5-8
size: few
DNA: TGTGCCAGCAGCTTGTTTACAGGGATCGATCAGCCCCAGCATTTT
CDR3: CASSLFTGIDQPQHF

J: TRBJ2-2
D: TRBD1
V: TRBV2
size: NA
DNA: TGTGCCAGTTTACAGGGGAGTGCGAGGACCGGGGAGCTGTTTTTT
CDR3: CASLQGSARTGELFF

J: TRBJ2-2
D: NA
V: TRBV24-1
size: NA
DNA: TGTGCCACCAGTGATTTTAGGAGCACCGGGGAGCTGTTTTTT
CDR3: CATSDFRSTGELFF

J: TRBJ1-2
D: NA
V: TRBV9
size: NA
DNA: TGTGCCAGCAGCGCCCAACGGTATGGCTACACCTTC
CDR3: CASSAQRYGYTF

J: TRBJ2-1
D: TRBD1
V: TRBV11-3
size: NA
DNA: TGTGCCAGCAGCTTAGGACAGGGTATTCATGAGCAGTTCTTC
CDR3: CASSLGQGIHEQFF

J: TRBJ1-2
D: TRBD1
V: TRBV2
size: NA
DNA: TGTGCCAGCAGTGAAATCTCGACAGGGGCTGGCTACACCTTC
CDR3: CASSEISTGAGYTF

J: TRBJ1-6
D: NA
V: TRBV10-3
size: NA
DNA: TGTGCCATCAGTGATACTAATAATTCACCCCTCCACTTT
CDR3: CAISDTNNSPLHF

J: TRBJ1-1
D: NA
V: TRBV9
size: NA
DNA: TGTGCCAGCAGCCCCCGGGGGGGCGTTCCAAACACTGAAGCTTTCTTT
CDR3: CASSPRGGVPNTEAFF

J: TRBJ1-2
D: NA
V: TRBV2
size: NA
DNA: TGTGCCAGCAGTGAAGCTCCCCCAGGGAACTATGGCTACACCTTC
CDR3: CASSEAPPGNYGYTF

J: TRBJ2-3
D: TRBD2
V: TRBV30
size: NA
DNA: TGTGCCTGGAGCGGTCCGGGACTAGCGGGGATCACAGATACGCAGTATTTT
CDR3: CAWSGPGLAGITDTQYF

J: TRBJ1-1
D: NA
V: TRBV19
size: NA
DNA: TGTGCCAGTAGTATTGTAGGGGCGAGCACTGAAGCTTTCTTT
CDR3: CASSIVGASTEAFF

J: TRBJ1-2
D: NA
V: TRBV7-8
size: NA
DNA: TGTGCCAGCAGCCAACAGGGTTATGGCTACACCTTC
CDR3: CASSQQGYGYTF

J: TRBJ2-1
D: TRBD1
V: TRBV7-8
size: NA
DNA: TGTGCCAGCAGCTTAGTTCAGGGGGCGCGGGGTGAGCAGTTCTTC
CDR3: CASSLVQGARGEQFF

J: TRBJ1-4
D: NA
V: TRBV12-2
size: few
DNA: TGTGCAAGTCGCTTAGCGACCCGGGGAACTAATGAAAAACTGTTTTTT
CDR3: CASRLATRGTNEKLFF

J: TRBJ2-2
D: NA
V: TRBV28
size: NA
DNA: TGTGCCACCAAAGCTCCTCATAACACCGGGGAGCTGTTTTTT
CDR3: CATKAPHNTGELFF

J: TRBJ2-3
D: NA
V: TRBV5-5
size: NA
DNA: TGTGCCAGCAGCTTGACGGGGAGCACAGATACGCAGTATTTT
CDR3: CASSLTGSTDTQYF

J: TRBJ1-1
D: TRBD1
V: TRBV7-2
size: NA
DNA: TGTGCCAGCAGCTTAGCCGGGACAGTAACGAACACTGAAGCTTTCTTT
CDR3: CASSLAGTVTNTEAFF

J: TRBJ2-7
D: TRBD1
V: TRBV9
size: NA
DNA: TGTGCCAGCAGCCTCGACAGGGGAGGTTTCGAGCAGTACTTC
CDR3: CASSLDRGGFEQYF

J: TRBJ1-3
D: NA
V: TRBV3-1/TRBV3-2
size: NA
DNA: TGTGCCAGCAGCCAAACGAGAGGAAACACCATATATTTT
CDR3: CASSQTRGNTIYF

J: TRBJ1-3
D: NA
V: TRBV30
size: NA
DNA: TGTGCCTGGAAGGGGTTTAGGGTCTCTGGAAACACCATATATTTT
CDR3: CAWKGFRVSGNTIYF